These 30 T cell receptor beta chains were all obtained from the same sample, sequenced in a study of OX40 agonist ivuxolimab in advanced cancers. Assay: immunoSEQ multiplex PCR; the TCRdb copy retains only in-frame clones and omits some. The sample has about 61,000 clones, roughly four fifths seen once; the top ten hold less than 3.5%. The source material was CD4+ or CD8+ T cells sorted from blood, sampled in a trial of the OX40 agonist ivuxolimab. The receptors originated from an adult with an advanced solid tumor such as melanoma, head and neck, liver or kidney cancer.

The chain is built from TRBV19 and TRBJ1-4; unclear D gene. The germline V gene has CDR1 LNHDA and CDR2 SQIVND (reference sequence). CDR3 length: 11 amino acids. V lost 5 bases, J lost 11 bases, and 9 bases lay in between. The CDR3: CASSVGNKLFF. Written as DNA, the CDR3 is TGTGCCAGTAGTGTCGGCAACAAACTGTTTTTT.

The CDR3: CASSRGMSTDTQYF. The CDR3 region has the DNA TGTGCCAGCAGCCGGGGGATGAGCACAGATACGCAGTATTTT. The chain couples TRBV6-4 to TRBJ2-3; D may be TRBD2 (6 bases). CDR1 and CDR2 (germline): MRHNA, SNTAGT. The CDR3 is 14 residues long. V lost 6 bases to trimming and J lost 0 bases, with 10 bases between them.

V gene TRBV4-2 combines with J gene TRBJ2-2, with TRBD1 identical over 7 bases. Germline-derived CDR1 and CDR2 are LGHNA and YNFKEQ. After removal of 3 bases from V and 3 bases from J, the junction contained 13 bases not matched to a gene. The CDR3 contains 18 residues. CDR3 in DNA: TGTGCCAGCAGCCACGCTACGGGCCACAGGGGCTACACCGGGGAGCTGTTTTTT. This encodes CASSHATGHRGYTGELFF.

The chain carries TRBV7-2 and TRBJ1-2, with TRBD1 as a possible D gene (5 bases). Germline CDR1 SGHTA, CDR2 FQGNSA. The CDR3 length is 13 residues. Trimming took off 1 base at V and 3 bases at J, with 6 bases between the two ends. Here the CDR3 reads CASSLGGDYGYTF. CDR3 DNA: TGTGCCAGCAGCTTAGGGGGGGACTATGGCTACACCTTC. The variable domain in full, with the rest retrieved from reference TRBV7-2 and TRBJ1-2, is GAGVSQSPSNKVTEKGKDVELRCDPISGHTALYWYRQSLGQGLEFLIYFQGNSAPDKSGLPSDRFSAERTGGSVSTLTIQRTQQEDSAVYLCASSLGGDYGYTFGSGTRLTVV.

CDR3 DNA: TGTGCCAGCAGCTTGCCCGGGACAGAAGACACAGATACGCAGTATTTT. This codes for CASSLPGTEDTDTQYF. The V and J genes are TRBV5-4 and TRBJ2-3, with TRBD1 matching 7 bases. Per germline, CDR1 SGHNT and CDR2 YYREEE (reference sequence). The junction had 7 bases not matched to a gene; V was cut back by 1 base and J by 2 bases. This CDR3 spans 16 amino acids.

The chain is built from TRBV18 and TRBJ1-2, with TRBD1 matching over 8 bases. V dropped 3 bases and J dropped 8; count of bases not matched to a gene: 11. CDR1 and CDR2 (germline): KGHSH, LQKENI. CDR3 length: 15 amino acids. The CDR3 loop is CASSPGGRGLKGYTF. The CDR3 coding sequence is TGTGCCAGCTCACCGGGCGGCAGGGGGCTTAAAGGCTACACCTTC.

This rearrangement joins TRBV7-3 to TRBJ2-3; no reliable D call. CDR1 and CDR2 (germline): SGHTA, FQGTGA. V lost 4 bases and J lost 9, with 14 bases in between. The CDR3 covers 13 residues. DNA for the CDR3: TGTGCCAGCAGCTCCCCCCCTCTTCCAACGCAGTATTTT. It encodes CASSSPPLPTQYF.

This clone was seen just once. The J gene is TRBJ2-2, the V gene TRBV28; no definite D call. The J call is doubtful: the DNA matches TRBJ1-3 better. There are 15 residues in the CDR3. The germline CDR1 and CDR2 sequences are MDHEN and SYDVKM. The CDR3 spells CASSPLRGSGNTIYF. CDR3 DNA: TGTGCCAGCAGTCCCCTACGGGGCTCTGGAAACACCATATATTTT.

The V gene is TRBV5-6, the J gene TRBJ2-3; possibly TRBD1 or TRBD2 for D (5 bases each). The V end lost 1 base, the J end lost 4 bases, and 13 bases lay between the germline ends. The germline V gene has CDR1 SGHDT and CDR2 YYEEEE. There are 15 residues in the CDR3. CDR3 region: CASSLFRGLADTQYF. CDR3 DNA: TGTGCCAGCAGCTTGTTTCGGGGCCTCGCAGATACGCAGTATTTT.

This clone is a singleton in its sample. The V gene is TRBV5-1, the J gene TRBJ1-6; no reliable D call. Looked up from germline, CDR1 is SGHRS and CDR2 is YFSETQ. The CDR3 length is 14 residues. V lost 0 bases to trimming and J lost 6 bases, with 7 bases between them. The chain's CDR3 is CASSLGLFNSPLHF. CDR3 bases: TGCGCCAGCAGCTTGGGACTGTTTAATTCACCCCTCCACTTT. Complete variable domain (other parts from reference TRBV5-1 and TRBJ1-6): KAGVTQTPRYLIKTRGQQVTLSCSPISGHRSVSWYQQTPGQGLQFLFEYFSETQRNKGNFPGRFSGRQFSNSRSEMNVSTLELGDSALYLCASSLGLFNSPLHFGNGTRLTVT.

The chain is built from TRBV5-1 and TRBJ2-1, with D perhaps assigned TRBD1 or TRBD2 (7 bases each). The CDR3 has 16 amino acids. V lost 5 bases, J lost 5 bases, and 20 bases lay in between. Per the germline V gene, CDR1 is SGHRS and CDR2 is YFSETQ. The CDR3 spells CASRLRQGGGNNEQFF. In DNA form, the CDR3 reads TGCGCCAGCAGGTTGAGACAGGGAGGGGGAAACAATGAGCAGTTCTTC. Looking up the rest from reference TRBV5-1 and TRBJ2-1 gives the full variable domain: KAGVTQTPRYLIKTRGQQVTLSCSPISGHRSVSWYQQTPGQGLQFLFEYFSETQRNKGNFPGRFSGRQFSNSRSEMNVSTLELGDSALYLCASRLRQGGGNNEQFFGPGTRLTVL.

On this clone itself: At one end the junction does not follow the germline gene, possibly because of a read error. CDR3 in amino acids: CASREGGATNEKLFF. For the CDR3, the DNA is TGTGCCAGCAGAGAAGGGGGCGCAACTAATGAAAAACTGTTTTTT. The chain has TRBV6-1 and TRBJ1-4; 7 positions match TRBD1. In germline, CDR1 is MNHNS, CDR2 SASEGT. This CDR3 region has 15 residues.

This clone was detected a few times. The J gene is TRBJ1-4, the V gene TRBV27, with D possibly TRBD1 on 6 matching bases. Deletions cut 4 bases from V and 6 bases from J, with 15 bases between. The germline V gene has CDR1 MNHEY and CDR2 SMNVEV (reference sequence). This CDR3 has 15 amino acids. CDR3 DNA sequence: TGTGCCAGCAGTTCCAGGGGCATAGGGGATGAAAAACTGTTTTTT. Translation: CASSSRGIGDEKLFF.

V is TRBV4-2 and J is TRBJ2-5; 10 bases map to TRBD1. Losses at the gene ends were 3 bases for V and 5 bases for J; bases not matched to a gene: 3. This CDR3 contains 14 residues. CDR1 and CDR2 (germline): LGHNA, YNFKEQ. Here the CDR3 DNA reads TGTGCCAGCAGCCAGGGACAGGGGTTCGAGACCCAGTACTTC. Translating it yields CASSQGQGFETQYF.

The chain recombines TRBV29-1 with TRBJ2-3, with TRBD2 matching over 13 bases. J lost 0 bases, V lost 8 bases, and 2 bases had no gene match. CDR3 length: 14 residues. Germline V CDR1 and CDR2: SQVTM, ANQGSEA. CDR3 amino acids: CSLLAGGSTDTQYF. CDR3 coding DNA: TGCAGCTTACTAGCGGGGGGGAGCACAGATACGCAGTATTTT.

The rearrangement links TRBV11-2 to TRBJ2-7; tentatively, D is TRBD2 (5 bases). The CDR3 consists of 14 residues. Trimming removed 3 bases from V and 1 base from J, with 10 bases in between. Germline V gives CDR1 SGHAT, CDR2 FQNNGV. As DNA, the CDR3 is TGTGCCAGCAGCTTCGGACGGGATTCCTACGAGCAGTACTTC. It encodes CASSFGRDSYEQYF.

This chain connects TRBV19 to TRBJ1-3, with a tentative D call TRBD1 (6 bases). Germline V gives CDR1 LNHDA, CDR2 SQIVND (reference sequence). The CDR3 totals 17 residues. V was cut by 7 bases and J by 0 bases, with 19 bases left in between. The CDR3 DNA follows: TGTGCCAGTAACCTACCAGGAACAGGGTTCTCTGGAAACACCATATATTTT. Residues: CASNLPGTGFSGNTIYF.

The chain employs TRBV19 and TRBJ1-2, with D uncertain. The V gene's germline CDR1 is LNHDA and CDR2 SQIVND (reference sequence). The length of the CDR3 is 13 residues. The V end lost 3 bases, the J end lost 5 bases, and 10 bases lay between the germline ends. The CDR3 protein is CASSMDYDYGYTF. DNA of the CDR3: TGTGCCAGTAGTATGGACTACGATTATGGCTACACCTTC.

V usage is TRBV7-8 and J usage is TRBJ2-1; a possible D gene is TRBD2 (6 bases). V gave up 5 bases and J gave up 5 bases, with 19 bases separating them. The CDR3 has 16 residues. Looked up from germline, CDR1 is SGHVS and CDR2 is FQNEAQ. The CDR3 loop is CASSPIPGLQNNEQFF. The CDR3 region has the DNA TGTGCCAGCAGCCCCATCCCGGGACTTCAAAACAATGAGCAGTTCTTC. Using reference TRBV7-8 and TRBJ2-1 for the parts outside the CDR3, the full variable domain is GAGVSQSPRYKVAKRGQDVALRCDPISGHVSLFWYQQALGQGPEFLTYFQNEAQLDKSGLPSDRFFAERPEGSVSTLKIQRTQQEDSAVYLCASSPIPGLQNNEQFFGPGTRLTVL.

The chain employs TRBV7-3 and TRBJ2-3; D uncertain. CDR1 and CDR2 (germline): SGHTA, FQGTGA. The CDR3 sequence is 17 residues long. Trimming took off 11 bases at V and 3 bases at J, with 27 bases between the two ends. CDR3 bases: TGTGCCCCCTTTAAAGAGGACCCACCCAACGGGACAGATACGCAGTATTTT. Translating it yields CAPFKEDPPNGTDTQYF.

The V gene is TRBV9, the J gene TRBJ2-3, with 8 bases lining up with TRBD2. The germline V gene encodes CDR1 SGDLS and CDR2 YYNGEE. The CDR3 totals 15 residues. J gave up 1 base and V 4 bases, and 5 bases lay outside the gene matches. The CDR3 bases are TGTGCCAGCAGCTCGGAGACTAGCGGCACAGATACGCAGTATTTT. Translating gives CASSSETSGTDTQYF.

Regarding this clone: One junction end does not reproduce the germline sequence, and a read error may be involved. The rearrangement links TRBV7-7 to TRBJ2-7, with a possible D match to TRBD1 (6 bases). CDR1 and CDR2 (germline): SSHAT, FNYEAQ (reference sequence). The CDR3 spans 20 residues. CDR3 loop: CASSLIQGPPELSSPYEQYF. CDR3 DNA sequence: TGTGCTAGCAGCTTAATCCAGGGGCCCCCAGAATTATCGTCTCCATACGAGCAGTACTTC. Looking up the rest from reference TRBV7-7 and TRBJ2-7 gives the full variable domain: GAGVSQSPRYKVTKRGQDVTLRCDPISSHATLYWYQQALGQGPEFLTYFNYEAQPDKSGLPSDRFSAERPEGSISTLTIQRTEQRDSAMYRCASSLIQGPPELSSPYEQYFGPGTRLTVT.

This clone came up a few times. The CDR3 coding sequence is TGCAGCGTTTTCGGGCAGGCCTTTAGCACTGAAGCTTTCTTT. Its protein is CSVFGQAFSTEAFF. The chain recombines TRBV29-1 with TRBJ1-1, with D unclear. V dropped 5 bases and J dropped 4 bases, with 17 bases sitting between them. From germline, CDR1 is SQVTM and CDR2 ANQGSEA. This CDR3 has 14 residues.

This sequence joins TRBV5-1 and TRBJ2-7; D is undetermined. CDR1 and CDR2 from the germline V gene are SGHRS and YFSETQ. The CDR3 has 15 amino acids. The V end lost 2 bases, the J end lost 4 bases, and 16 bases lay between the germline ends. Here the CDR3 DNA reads TGCGCCAGCAGCTTACTATCGGACCCTAAGTACGAGCAGTACTTC. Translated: CASSLLSDPKYEQYF.

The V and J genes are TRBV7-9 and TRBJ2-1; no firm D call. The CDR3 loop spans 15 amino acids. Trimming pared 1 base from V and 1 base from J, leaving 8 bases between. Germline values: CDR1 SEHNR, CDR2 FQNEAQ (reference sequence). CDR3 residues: CASSLVLWSYNEQFF. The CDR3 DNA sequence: TGTGCCAGCAGCTTAGTTCTTTGGTCCTACAATGAGCAGTTCTTC.

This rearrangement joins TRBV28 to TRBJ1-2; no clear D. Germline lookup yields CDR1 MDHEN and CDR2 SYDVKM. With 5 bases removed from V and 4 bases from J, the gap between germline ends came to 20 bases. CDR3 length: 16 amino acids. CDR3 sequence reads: CASSPGTADLPYGYTF. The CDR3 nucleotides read TGTGCCAGCAGTCCCGGAACAGCCGATCTGCCCTATGGCTACACCTTC.

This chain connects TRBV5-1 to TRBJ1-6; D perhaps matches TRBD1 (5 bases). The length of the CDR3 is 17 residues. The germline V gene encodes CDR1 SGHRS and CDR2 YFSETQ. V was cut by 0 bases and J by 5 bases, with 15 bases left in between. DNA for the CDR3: TGCGCCAGCAGCTTGGCCCTGGCTGGGGGGAATAATTCACCCCTCCACTTT. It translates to CASSLALAGGNNSPLHF.

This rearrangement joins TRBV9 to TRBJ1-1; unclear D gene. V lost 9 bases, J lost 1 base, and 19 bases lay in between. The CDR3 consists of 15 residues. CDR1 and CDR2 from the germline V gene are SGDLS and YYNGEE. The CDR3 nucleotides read TGTGCCATCCCGGGAAACCCAAAGGGGAACACTGAAGCTTTCTTT. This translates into CAIPGNPKGNTEAFF.

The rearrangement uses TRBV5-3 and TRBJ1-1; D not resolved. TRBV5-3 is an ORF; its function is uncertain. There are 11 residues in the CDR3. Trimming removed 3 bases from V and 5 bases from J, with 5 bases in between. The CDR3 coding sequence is TGTGCCAGAAGCTGTCTTACTGAAGCTTTCTTT. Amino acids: CARSCLTEAFF.

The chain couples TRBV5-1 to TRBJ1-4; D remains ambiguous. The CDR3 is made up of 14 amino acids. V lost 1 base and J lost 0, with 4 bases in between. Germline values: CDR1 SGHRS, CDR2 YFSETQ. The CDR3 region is CASSLTATNEKLFF. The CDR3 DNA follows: TGCGCCAGCAGCTTGACAGCAACTAATGAAAAACTGTTTTTT.